A selection of T cell receptor beta chains follows, all from one sample in a study of Ad26.COV2.S vaccination and SARS-CoV-2 variants. Produced via immunoSEQ multiplex PCR; TCRdb's table is partial and in-frame only. The data show 350,000 to 500,000 clones, 90% seen once. The sequences come from peripheral blood, collected in a trial of Ad26.COV2.S vaccine versus placebo. All receptors derive from a person aged 18-65 years who received the Ad26.COV2.S COVID-19 vaccine or a placebo. The CDR3 runs from the conserved cysteine through the conserved F or W. A D gene is named only where the DNA matches it firmly. Clone size is given for some rows only: seen once, a few or many times, or a class if the clone is expanded.

DNA,CDR3,size,J,D,V
TGTGCCAGCAGGCGGGGATCTCTCGAGCAGTACTTC,CASRRGSLEQYF,.,TRBJ2-7,.,TRBV27
TGTGCCAGCAGTTACTCCGGGGCAGGTTTATCCTACGAGCAGTACTTC,CASSYSGAGLSYEQYF,.,TRBJ2-7,.,TRBV6-2/TRBV6-3
TGTGCCAGTACCCCGACGGGTCAGCCCCAGCATTTT,CASTPTGQPQHF,.,TRBJ1-5,.,TRBV19
TGTGCCAGCAGTGAAGGGGGACAGGGGCAACAAGAGACCCAGTACTTC,CASSEGGQGQQETQYF,.,TRBJ2-5,TRBD1,TRBV25-1
TGTGCCAGCAGCCTACCGGCTGGTCACACAGATACGCAGTATTTT,CASSLPAGHTDTQYF,.,TRBJ2-3,.,TRBV7-2
TGTGCCAGCAGTTACTCGCCGTCCGGGGGAGGAACTGAAGCTTTCTTT,CASSYSPSGGGTEAFF,.,TRBJ1-1,.,TRBV6-2/TRBV6-3
TGCGCCAGCAGTCCCGGAGTCCCCAGCCCTGGGGCCAACGTCCTGACTTTC,CASSPGVPSPGANVLTF,once,TRBJ2-6,.,TRBV10-1
TGTGCCAGCAGCTCCGGGATCCCGGCTGGCTACACCTTC,CASSSGIPAGYTF,.,TRBJ1-2,.,TRBV6-6
TGCAGCGTCAGGACAGGGGGGGACTATGGCTACACCTTC,CSVRTGGDYGYTF,.,TRBJ1-2,TRBD1,TRBV29-1
TGTGCCAGCAGCTTATCCAGCTCTGGGGCCAACGTCCTGACTTTC,CASSLSSSGANVLTF,.,TRBJ2-6,.,TRBV11-3
TGTGCCAGCAGGTCGGTCGGCAGAGCCTACGAGCAGTACTTC,CASRSVGRAYEQYF,.,TRBJ2-7,.,TRBV11-2
TGTGCCAGCAGCGTAGGCCTAGCGGGATTCCGGAATGAGCAGTTCTTC,CASSVGLAGFRNEQFF,.,TRBJ2-1,TRBD2,TRBV9
TGTGCCTGGAGACAGGGGGGCACTGAAGCTTTCTTT,CAWRQGGTEAFF,.,TRBJ1-1,TRBD1,TRBV30
TGTGCCAGCAGCGGGGGGCTGAATCAGCCCCAGCATTTT,CASSGGLNQPQHF,.,TRBJ1-5,.,TRBV9
TGTGCCAGCAGCATCAAGGGACCAAACTACAATGAGCAGTTCTTC,CASSIKGPNYNEQFF,.,TRBJ2-1,.,TRBV28
TGTGCCAGCAGTTACTACGGAAGCCAAGAGACCCAGTACTTC,CASSYYGSQETQYF,.,TRBJ2-5,.,TRBV6-2/TRBV6-3
TGTGCCAGCAGCTTAGAACCGCCTATCTCCTACGAGCAGTACTTC,CASSLEPPISYEQYF,.,TRBJ2-7,.,TRBV7-6
TGCAGTGCCAGTCCACAGGGTAGGACCACCCCGAGCACAGATACGCAGTATTTT,CSASPQGRTTPSTDTQYF,.,TRBJ2-3,.,TRBV20-1
TGTGCCAGCGCCCGGGACAGGGGGATTCAAGAGACCCAGTACTTC,CASARDRGIQETQYF,once,TRBJ2-5,TRBD1,TRBV27
TGTGCCAGCAGTGAATACATGGGTCGGGACTATGGCTACACCTTC,CASSEYMGRDYGYTF,.,TRBJ1-2,.,TRBV25-1
TGTGCCAGCAGAAGGACTAGCGGGAGTGAGAACGGGGAGCTGTTTTTT,CASRRTSGSENGELFF,few,TRBJ2-2,TRBD2,TRBV5-6
TGTGCCAGTACCCCTGATAGCAATCAGCCCCAGCATTTT,CASTPDSNQPQHF,.,TRBJ1-5,.,TRBV19
TGTGCCAGCAGCTTAGGACAGATAGCCACCGGGGAGCTGTTTTTT,CASSLGQIATGELFF,.,TRBJ2-2,.,TRBV11-2
TGCGCCAGCAGCTTGACGGGACAGGGCTATGGAAACACCATATATTTT,CASSLTGQGYGNTIYF,once,TRBJ1-3,TRBD1,TRBV5-1
TGTGCCAGCTCACCACAGGGAAATTCACCCCTCCACTTT,CASSPQGNSPLHF,once,TRBJ1-6,.,TRBV18
TGCGCCAGCAGCTTGGTGGCAGGAGGAGATGAAAAACTGTTTTTT,CASSLVAGGDEKLFF,once,TRBJ1-4,.,TRBV5-1
TGTGCCAGCAGTCCCACCATGAACACTGAAGCTTTCTTT,CASSPTMNTEAFF,.,TRBJ1-1,.,TRBV2
TGTGCCAGCAGCTTATGGGAGGCTGGGGCCAACGTCCTGACTTTC,CASSLWEAGANVLTF,.,TRBJ2-6,.,TRBV7-6
TGCAGCGTGTCCCGGGACAGGGATGAAAAACTGTTTTTT,CSVSRDRDEKLFF,.,TRBJ1-4,TRBD1,TRBV29-1
TGTGCCAGCAGTCGGGGACGGACCTACGAGCAGTACTTC,CASSRGRTYEQYF,.,TRBJ2-7,.,TRBV6-5
TGTGCCAGCAGCGTAGGGGGACCTGGCGTCGACACCGGGGAGCTGTTTTTT,CASSVGGPGVDTGELFF,.,TRBJ2-2,.,TRBV9
TGTGCCAGCAGTGTACTTAGCGGGAGAAGGGGCACAGATACGCAGTATTTT,CASSVLSGRRGTDTQYF,.,TRBJ2-3,TRBD2,TRBV19
TGTGCCAGCAGCCAGAGCAATGAGCAGTTCTTC,CASSQSNEQFF,.,TRBJ2-1,.,TRBV7-8
TGCGCCAGCAGCCAAGATGGGACAGGGGAGTTCTATGAGCAGTTCTTC,CASSQDGTGEFYEQFF,.,TRBJ2-1,TRBD1,TRBV4-1
TGTGCCAGCAGCGTAAAGCAAGAATCACCCCTCCACTTT,CASSVKQESPLHF,.,TRBJ1-6,.,TRBV9
TGCAGCGTTGAAGCGGGTCTGAACACTGAAGCTTTCTTT,CSVEAGLNTEAFF,.,TRBJ1-1,.,TRBV29-1
TGTGCCAGTAGTATAGCACAGAGCAATCAGCCCCAGCATTTT,CASSIAQSNQPQHF,.,TRBJ1-5,.,TRBV19
TGTGCCAGCAGTGAAGCGCACCCAGGGGGAAGCTCCTATAATTCACCCCTCCACTTT,CASSEAHPGGSSYNSPLHF,once,TRBJ1-6,TRBD1,TRBV6-1
TGTGCCACCAGAAACACAGGGACTGGAAACACCATATATTTT,CATRNTGTGNTIYF,.,TRBJ1-3,.,TRBV15
TGTGCCAGCAGCCCAGGGAGGGATTACACCGGGGAGCTGTTTTTT,CASSPGRDYTGELFF,.,TRBJ2-2,TRBD2,TRBV7-3
TGCGCCAGCAGCGTGCCCGGGACAGGGGATTATGGCTACACCTTC,CASSVPGTGDYGYTF,few,TRBJ1-2,TRBD1,TRBV5-1